This record concerns one T cell receptor beta chain sequence. Its antigen is not identified. The germline V gene encodes CDR1 LNHDA and CDR2 SQIVND (reference sequence). The CDR3 has 15 residues. V shed 3 bases, J shed 8 bases, and the junction held 8 bases outside the gene matches. This record belongs to a study of cytomegalovirus exposure and HLA in healthy donors. Primers: 60 Vbeta forward and 13 Jbeta reverse. Assay used: immunoSEQ multiplex PCR; TCRdb lists only in-frame clones, some missing. Found here are roughly 100,000 clones, 60% to 85% of them singletons; the top ten hold roughly 4.9%. Study findings and constraints: Altogether, about 160 TCR beta chains were recorded as cytomegalovirus-associated. Across all donors, roughly uniform sequencing depth was an assumption of the presence/absence analyses. A later analysis showed HLA-associated TCR beta chains outstripping equally common others in clonal expansion.

Material: PBMCs. The clonotype comes from a female donor in good health and CMV-seropositive. The chain joins TRBV19 to TRBJ2-1; TRBD2 agrees at 9 bases. CDR3 sequence (DNA): TGTGCCAGTAGTATCGGGCTAGCGGGAATCTATGAGCAGTTCTTC. Encoded protein: CASSIGLAGIYEQFF.